In this sample, the clone carrying this TCR beta chain turned up many times. This sample is drawn from a study of blood T cells in healthy people across ages. Together with a sample-barcoded 5' primer, a J-beta primer mix was included in a second PCR lasting 7 to 11 cycles. A single record per CDR3 protein comes from TCRdb applying MiXCR to the 5' RACE reads. Of about 1,500,000 distinct CDR3 sequences in the sample, over 25% were seen once. The germline V gene has CDR1 DFQATT and CDR2 SNEGSKA (reference sequence). This CDR3 spans 14 amino acids. The ends lost 6 bases at V and 4 bases at J; junction bases unmatched: 7.

Specimen: blood. This receptor was taken from a woman aged 30 to 39 in good health. The rearrangement links TRBV20-1 to TRBJ2-1; 9 positions agree with TRBD2. The CDR3 DNA follows: TGCAGTGCCAGTTTAGCGGGAGTTTACAATGAGCAGTTCTTC. Translating gives CSASLAGVYNEQFF.